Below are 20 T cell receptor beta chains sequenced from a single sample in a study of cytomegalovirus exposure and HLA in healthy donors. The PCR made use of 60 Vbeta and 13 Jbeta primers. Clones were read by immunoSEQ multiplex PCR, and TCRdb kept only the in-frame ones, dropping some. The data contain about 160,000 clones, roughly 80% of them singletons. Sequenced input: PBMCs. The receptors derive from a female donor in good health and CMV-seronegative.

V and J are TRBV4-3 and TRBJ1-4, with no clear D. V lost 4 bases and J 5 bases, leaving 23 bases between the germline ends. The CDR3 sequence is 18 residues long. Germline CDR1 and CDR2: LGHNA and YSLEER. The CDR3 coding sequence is TGCGCCAGCAGCCCGGAAAGTTCGGGGTCCCGCGTCAATGAAAAACTGTTTTTT. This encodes CASSPESSGSRVNEKLFF.

CDR3 DNA: TGTGCCAGCCGGCTTACAGGTACCTACGAGCAGTACTTC. It codes for CASRLTGTYEQYF. The chain carries TRBV14 and TRBJ2-7; TRBD1 is a possible D gene (5 bases). The CDR3 is made up of 13 amino acids. Trimming removed 8 bases from V and 2 bases from J, with 13 bases in between. Germline V lookup: CDR1 SGHDN, CDR2 FVKESK. The variable domain in full, completed from reference TRBV14 and TRBJ2-7, reads EAGVTQFPSHSVIEKGQTVTLRCDPISGHDNLYWYRRVMGKEIKFLLHFVKESKQDESGMPNNRFLAERTGGTYSTLKVQPAELEDSGVYFCASRLTGTYEQYFGPGTRLTVT.

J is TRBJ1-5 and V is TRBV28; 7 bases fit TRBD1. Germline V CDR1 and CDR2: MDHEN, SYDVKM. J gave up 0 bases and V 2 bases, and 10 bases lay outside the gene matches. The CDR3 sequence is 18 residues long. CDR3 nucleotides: TGTGCCAGCAGTTTAGGAAGGCGACAGGGCCTTAGCAATCAGCCCCAGCATTTT. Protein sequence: CASSLGRRQGLSNQPQHF.

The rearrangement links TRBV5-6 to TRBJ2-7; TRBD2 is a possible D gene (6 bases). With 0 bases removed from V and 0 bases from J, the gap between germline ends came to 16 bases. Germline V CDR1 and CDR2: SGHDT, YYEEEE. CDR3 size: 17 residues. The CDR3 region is CASSLGPGTSSSYEQYF. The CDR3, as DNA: TGTGCCAGCAGCTTGGGGCCGGGGACTTCGAGCTCCTACGAGCAGTACTTC.

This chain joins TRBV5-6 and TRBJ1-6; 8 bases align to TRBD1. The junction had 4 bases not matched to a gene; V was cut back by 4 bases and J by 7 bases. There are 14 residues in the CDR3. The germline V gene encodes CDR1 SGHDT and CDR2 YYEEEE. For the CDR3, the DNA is TGTGCCAGCAGCCTCCGGGACAGGAATTCACCCCTCCACTTT. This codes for CASSLRDRNSPLHF.

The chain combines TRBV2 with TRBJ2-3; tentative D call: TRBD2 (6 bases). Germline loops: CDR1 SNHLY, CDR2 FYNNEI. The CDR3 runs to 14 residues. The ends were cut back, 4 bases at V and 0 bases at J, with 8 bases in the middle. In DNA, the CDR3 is TGTGCCAGCAGTGCGGGGGATAGCACAGATACGCAGTATTTT. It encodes CASSAGDSTDTQYF. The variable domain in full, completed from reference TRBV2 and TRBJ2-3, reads EPEVTQTPSHQVTQMGQEVILRCVPISNHLYFYWYRQILGQKVEFLVSFYNNEISEKSEIFDDQFSVERPDGSNFTLKIRSTKLEDSAMYFCASSAGDSTDTQYFGPGTRLTVL.

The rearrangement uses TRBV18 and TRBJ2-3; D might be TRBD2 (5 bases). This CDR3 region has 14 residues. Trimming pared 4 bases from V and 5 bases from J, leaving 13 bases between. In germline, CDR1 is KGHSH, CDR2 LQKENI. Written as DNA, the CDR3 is TGTGCCAGCTCACAAGACTACAGCGGAGATACGCAGTATTTT. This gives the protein CASSQDYSGDTQYF.

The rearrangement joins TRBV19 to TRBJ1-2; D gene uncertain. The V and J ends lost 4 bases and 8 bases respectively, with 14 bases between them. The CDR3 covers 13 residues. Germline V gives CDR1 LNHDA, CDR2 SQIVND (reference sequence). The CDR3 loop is CASSNGFSYGYTF. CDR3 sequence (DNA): TGTGCCAGTAGTAACGGCTTTAGCTACGGCTACACCTTC.

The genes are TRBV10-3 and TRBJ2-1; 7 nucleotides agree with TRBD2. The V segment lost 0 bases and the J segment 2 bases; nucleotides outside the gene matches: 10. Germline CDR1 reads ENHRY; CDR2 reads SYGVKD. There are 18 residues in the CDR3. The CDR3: CAISESPASGTTYNEQFF. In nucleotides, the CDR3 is TGTGCCATCAGTGAGTCGCCGGCTAGCGGAACGACCTACAATGAGCAGTTCTTC.

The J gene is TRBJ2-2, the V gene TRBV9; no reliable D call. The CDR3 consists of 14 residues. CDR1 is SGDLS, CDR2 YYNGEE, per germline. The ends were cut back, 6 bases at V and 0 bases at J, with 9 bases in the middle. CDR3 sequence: CASKISANTGELFF. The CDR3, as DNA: TGTGCCAGCAAAATATCCGCGAACACCGGGGAGCTGTTTTTT.

The CDR3 coding sequence is TGTGCCAGCAGCTTAGGCCGAGGAGAGACCCAGTACTTC. This encodes CASSLGRGETQYF. The rearrangement joins TRBV7-2 to TRBJ2-5; D is uncertain. V lost 1 base to trimming and J lost 4 bases, with 7 bases between them. Germline values: CDR1 SGHTA, CDR2 FQGNSA. This CDR3 has 13 amino acids.

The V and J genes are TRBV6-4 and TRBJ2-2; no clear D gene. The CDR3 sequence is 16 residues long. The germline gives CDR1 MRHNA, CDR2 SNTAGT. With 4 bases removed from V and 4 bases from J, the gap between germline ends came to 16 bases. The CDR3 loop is CASSAYLGSGTGELFF. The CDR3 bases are TGTGCCAGCAGTGCCTACTTAGGATCGGGCACCGGGGAGCTGTTTTTT.

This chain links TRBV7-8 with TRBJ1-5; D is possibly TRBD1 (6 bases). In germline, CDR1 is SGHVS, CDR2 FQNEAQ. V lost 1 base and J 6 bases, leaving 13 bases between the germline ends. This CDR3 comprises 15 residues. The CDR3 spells CASSLVSGERQPQHF. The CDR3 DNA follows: TGTGCCAGCAGCTTAGTTTCAGGGGAGCGTCAGCCCCAGCATTTT.

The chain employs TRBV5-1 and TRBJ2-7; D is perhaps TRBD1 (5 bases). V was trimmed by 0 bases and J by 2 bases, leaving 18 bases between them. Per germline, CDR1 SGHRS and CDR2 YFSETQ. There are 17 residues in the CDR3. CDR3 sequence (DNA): TGCGCCAGCAGCTTGGTAGGGGCGCGGAGCCTTCCCTACGAGCAGTACTTC. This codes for CASSLVGARSLPYEQYF.

This CDR3 reads CASSQGAGGADSPLHF. Here the CDR3 DNA reads TGCGCCAGCAGCCAGGGGGCAGGGGGCGCGGATTCACCCCTCCACTTT. This rearrangement joins TRBV4-1 to TRBJ1-6, with 8 positions matching TRBD1. The CDR3 has 16 residues. The V segment lost 3 bases and the J segment 8 bases; nucleotides outside the gene matches: 9. Germline loops: CDR1 MGHRA, CDR2 YSYEKL.

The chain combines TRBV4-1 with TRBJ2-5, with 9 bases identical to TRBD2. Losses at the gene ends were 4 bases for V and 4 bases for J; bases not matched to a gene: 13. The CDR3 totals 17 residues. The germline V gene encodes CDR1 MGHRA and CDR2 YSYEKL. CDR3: CASSPHGATSGGETQYF. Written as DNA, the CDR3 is TGCGCCAGCAGCCCGCATGGGGCGACTAGCGGAGGAGAGACCCAGTACTTC.

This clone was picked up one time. The CDR3 coding sequence is TGTGCCAGCAGCGTAGGGCTTCCTACCGGGGAGCTGTTTTTT. It is translated as CASSVGLPTGELFF. The J gene is TRBJ2-2, the V gene TRBV9; D is uncertain. The V and J ends lost 0 bases and 5 bases respectively, with 8 bases between them. The CDR3 length is 14 residues. Germline V lookup: CDR1 SGDLS, CDR2 YYNGEE.

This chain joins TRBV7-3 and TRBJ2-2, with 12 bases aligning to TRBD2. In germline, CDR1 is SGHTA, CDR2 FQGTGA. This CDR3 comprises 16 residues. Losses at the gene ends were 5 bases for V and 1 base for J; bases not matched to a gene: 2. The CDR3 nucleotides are TGTGCCAGCAGCCTGACTAGCGGGAGGAACACCGGGGAGCTGTTTTTT. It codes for CASSLTSGRNTGELFF.

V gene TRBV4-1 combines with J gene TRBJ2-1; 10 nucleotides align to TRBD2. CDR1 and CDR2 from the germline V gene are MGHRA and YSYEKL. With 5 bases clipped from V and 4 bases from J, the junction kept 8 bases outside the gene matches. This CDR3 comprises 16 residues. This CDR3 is CASSALGLAEYNEQFF. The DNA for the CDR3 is TGCGCCAGCAGCGCGCTAGGACTAGCGGAATACAATGAGCAGTTCTTC.

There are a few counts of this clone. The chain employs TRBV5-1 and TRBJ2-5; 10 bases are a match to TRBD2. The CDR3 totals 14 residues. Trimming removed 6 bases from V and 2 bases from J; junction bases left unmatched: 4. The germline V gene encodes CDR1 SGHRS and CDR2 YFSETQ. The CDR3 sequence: CASTTSGAQETQYF. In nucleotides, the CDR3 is TGCGCCAGCACCACTAGCGGGGCTCAAGAGACCCAGTACTTC. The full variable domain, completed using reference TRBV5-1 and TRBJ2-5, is KAGVTQTPRYLIKTRGQQVTLSCSPISGHRSVSWYQQTPGQGLQFLFEYFSETQRNKGNFPGRFSGRQFSNSRSEMNVSTLELGDSALYLCASTTSGAQETQYFGPGTRLLVL.